This T cell receptor (beta chain) was retrieved from a study of cytomegalovirus exposure and HLA in healthy donors. PCR was performed using 60 Vbeta and 13 Jbeta primers. Here immunoSEQ multiplex PCR was the method, and the copy in TCRdb shows in-frame clones only, minus some. The sample consists of around 170,000 clones, 65% to 80% of them appearing once. This clone has a handful of counts. The antigen remains unidentified. General study points: Cytomegalovirus association was listed for about 150 TCR beta chains. Presence/absence analyses assumed roughly uniform sequencing depth across donors, which may not hold.

This CDR3 is built from 15 residues. Germline values: CDR1 KGHSH, CDR2 LQKENI. The trim removed 3 bases at V and 2 bases at J, leaving 1 base unmatched. The receptor was derived from a woman aged 45-65 years in good health and CMV-seropositive. The chain links TRBV18 to TRBJ2-5; TRBD2 matches at 12 bases. The sample comprised PBMCs. CDR3 sequence: CASSPGLAGQETQYF. As DNA, the CDR3 is TGTGCCAGCTCACCTGGACTAGCGGGGCAAGAGACCCAGTACTTC.